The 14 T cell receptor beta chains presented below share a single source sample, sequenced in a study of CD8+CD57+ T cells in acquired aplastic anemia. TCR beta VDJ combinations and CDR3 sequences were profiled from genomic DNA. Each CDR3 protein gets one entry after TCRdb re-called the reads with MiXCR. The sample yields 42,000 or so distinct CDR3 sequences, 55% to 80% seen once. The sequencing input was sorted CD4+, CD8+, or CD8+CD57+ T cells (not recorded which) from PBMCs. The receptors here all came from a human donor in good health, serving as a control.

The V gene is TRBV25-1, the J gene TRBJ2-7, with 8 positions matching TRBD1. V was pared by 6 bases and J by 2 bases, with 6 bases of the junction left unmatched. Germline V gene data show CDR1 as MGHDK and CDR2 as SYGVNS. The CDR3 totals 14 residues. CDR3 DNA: TGTGCCAGCAGCTTTTCACAGGGGGCCTACGAGCAGTACTTC. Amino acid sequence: CASSFSQGAYEQYF.

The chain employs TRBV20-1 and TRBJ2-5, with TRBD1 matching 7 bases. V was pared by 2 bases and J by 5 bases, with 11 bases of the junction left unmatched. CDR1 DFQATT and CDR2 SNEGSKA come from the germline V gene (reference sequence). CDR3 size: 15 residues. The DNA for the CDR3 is TGCAGTGCTAGATCTTTAGGGGGCGCGACGGAGACCCAGTACTTC. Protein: CSARSLGGATETQYF.

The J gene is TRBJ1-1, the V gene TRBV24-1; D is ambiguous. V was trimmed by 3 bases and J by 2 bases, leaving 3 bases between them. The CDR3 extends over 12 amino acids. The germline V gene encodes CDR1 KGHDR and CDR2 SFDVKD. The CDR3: CATSDLNTEAFF. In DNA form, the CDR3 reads TGTGCCACCAGTGATCTAAACACTGAAGCTTTCTTT.

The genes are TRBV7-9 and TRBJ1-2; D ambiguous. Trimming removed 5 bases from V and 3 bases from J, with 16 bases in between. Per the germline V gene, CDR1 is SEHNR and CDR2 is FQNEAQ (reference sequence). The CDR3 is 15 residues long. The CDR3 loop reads CASSPTVVSYYGYTF. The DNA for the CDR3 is TGTGCCAGCAGCCCCACCGTAGTATCGTACTATGGCTACACCTTC. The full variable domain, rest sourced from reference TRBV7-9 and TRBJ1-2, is DTGVSQNPRHKITKRGQNVTFRCDPISEHNRLYWYRQTLGQGPEFLTYFQNEAQLEKSRLLSDRFSAERPKGSFSTLEIQRTEQGDSAMYLCASSPTVVSYYGYTFGSGTRLTVV.

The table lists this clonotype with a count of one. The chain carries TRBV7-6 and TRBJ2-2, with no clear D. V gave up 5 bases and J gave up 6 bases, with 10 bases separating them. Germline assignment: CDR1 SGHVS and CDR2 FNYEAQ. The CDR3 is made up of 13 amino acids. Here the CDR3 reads CASSIDMPGELFF. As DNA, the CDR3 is TGTGCCAGCAGCATCGACATGCCCGGGGAGCTGTTTTTT.

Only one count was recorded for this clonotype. CDR3 sequence: CASSDDREQPQHF. In nucleotides, the CDR3 is TGTGCCAGTAGCGATGACAGGGAACAGCCCCAGCATTTT. The chain couples TRBV19 to TRBJ1-5, with 7 bases matching TRBD1. Per germline, CDR1 LNHDA and CDR2 SQIVND (reference sequence). The CDR3 runs 13 residues. J was trimmed by 7 bases and V by 6 bases; bases with no gene match: 6.

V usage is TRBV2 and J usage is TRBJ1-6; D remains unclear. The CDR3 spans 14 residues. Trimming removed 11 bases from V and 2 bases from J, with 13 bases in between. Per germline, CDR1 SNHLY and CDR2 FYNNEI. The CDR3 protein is CALRRQPYNSPLHF. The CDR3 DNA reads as TGTGCCCTACGCCGGCAACCCTATAATTCACCCCTCCACTTT.

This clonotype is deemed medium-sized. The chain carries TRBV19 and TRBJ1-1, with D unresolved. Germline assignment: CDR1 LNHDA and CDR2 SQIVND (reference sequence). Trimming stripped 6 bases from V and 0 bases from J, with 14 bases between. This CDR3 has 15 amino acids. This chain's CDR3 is CASSYTQSLNTEAFF. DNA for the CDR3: TGTGCCAGTAGCTACACACAGAGCCTGAACACTGAAGCTTTCTTT.

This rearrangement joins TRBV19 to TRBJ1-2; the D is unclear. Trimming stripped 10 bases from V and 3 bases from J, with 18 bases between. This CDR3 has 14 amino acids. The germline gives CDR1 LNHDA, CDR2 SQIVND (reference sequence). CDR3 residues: CATTRRQSDYGYTF. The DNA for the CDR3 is TGTGCCACAACACGGAGGCAGAGTGACTATGGCTACACCTTC.

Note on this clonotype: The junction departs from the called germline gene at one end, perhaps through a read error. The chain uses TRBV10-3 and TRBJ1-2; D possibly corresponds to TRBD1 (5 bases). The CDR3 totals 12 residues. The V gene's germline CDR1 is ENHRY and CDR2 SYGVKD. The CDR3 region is CASSGTNYGYTF. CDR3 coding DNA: TGTGCCAGCAGTGGGACGAACTATGGCTACACCTTC.

Written as DNA, the CDR3 is TGTGCCACCAGCAGAGACGAGACAGGAGAAGCTTTCTTT. Translated, it gives CATSRDETGEAFF. The genes are TRBV15 and TRBJ1-1; perhaps TRBD1 as D (6 bases). The V end was cut by 0 bases, the J end by 8 bases, with 10 bases between. This CDR3 is 13 amino acids long. The V gene's germline CDR1 is LNHNV and CDR2 YYDKDF (reference sequence).

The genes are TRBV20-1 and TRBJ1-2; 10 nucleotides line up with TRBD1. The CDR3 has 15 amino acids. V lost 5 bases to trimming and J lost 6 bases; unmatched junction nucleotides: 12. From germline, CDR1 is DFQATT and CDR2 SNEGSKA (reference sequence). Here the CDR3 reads CSAYPGQGDTHGYTF. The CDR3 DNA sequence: TGCAGTGCTTACCCTGGACAGGGGGATACCCATGGCTACACCTTC.

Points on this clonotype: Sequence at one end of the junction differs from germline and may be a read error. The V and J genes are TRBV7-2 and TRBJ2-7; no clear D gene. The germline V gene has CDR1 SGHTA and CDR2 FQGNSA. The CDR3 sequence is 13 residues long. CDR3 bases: TGCGCCAGCAGCTCAAGGGCCTCCTACGAGCAGTACTTC. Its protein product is CASSSRASYEQYF. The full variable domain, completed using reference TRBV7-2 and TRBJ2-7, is GAGVSQSPSNKVTEKGKDVELRCDPISGHTALYWYRQSLGQGLEFLIYFQGNSAPDKSGLPSDRFSAERTGGSVSTLTIQRTQQEDSAVYLCASSSRASYEQYFGPGTRLTVT.

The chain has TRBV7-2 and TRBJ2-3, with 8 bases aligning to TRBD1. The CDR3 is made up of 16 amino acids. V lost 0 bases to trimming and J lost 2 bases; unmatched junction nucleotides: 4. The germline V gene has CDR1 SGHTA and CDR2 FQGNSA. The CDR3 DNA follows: TGTGCCAGCAGCTTAGCGCAGGGGGCAATCACAGATACGCAGTATTTT. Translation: CASSLAQGAITDTQYF. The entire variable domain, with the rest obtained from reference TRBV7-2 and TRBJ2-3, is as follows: GAGVSQSPSNKVTEKGKDVELRCDPISGHTALYWYRQSLGQGLEFLIYFQGNSAPDKSGLPSDRFSAERTGGSVSTLTIQRTQQEDSAVYLCASSLAQGAITDTQYFGPGTRLTVL.